A single sample is the source of the 27 T cell receptor beta chains below, sequenced in a study of response to subunit inactivated influenza vaccine. TCRdb re-analysed the RT-PCR reads in MiXCR, keeping a single row per CDR3 protein. The table lists 710,000 or so distinct CDR3 sequences, about 15% of them singletons, with 11% in the top ten. The source material was PBMCs from blood, sampled 12 days after vaccination. Receptors originate from a man in his fifties who received an inactivated influenza vaccine.

The chain joins TRBV3-1 to TRBJ2-1; D unclear. Per the germline V gene, CDR1 is LGHDT and CDR2 is YNNKEL (reference sequence). This CDR3 is 13 amino acids long. The V gene lost 2 bases and the J gene lost 6 bases, with 8 bases spanning the gap. The CDR3 region has the DNA TGTGCCAGCAGCCAAAGCCTCCTCAATGAGCAGTTCTTC. Translation gives CASSQSLLNEQFF.

This clonotype was counted at least ten times. The chain is built from TRBV4-1 and TRBJ1-6; no definite D call. This CDR3 contains 14 residues. Trimming left V 0 bases short and J 11 bases short, with 11 bases between. Germline V gives CDR1 MGHRA, CDR2 YSYEKL. CDR3 protein: CASSQEINEAPLHF. CDR3 DNA: TGCGCCAGCAGCCAAGAGATAAACGAAGCACCCCTCCACTTT.

This clonotype was counted a few times. The chain joins TRBV20-1 to TRBJ2-7; the match to TRBD1 covers 8 bases. Trimming took 5 bases from V and 2 from J; bases not matched to a gene: 5. CDR1 DFQATT and CDR2 SNEGSKA come from the germline V gene (reference sequence). The CDR3 covers 13 residues. CDR3 DNA: TGCAGTGCTCCCCCGGGACAGGCCTACGAGCAGTACTTC. Its protein product is CSAPPGQAYEQYF.

This clonotype was detected ten times or more. This chain joins TRBV14 and TRBJ2-3; D is unresolved. The germline V and J ends were trimmed by 2 bases and 2 bases, with 8 bases remaining between them. The germline V gene has CDR1 SGHDN and CDR2 FVKESK. The CDR3 spans 14 residues. The CDR3 region has the DNA TGTGCCAGCAGCCAACAGATCCACACAGATACGCAGTATTTT. Its protein is CASSQQIHTDTQYF.

The J gene is TRBJ2-7, the V gene TRBV20-1, with 11 bases fitting TRBD2. CDR3 length: 16 amino acids. Germline values: CDR1 DFQATT, CDR2 SNEGSKA (reference sequence). The ends lost 1 base at V and 2 bases at J; junction bases unmatched: 7. The CDR3 DNA reads as TGCAGTGCTAGAGCCGAGGGACTAGCGGCAACCTACGAGCAGTACTTC. This codes for CSARAEGLAATYEQYF.

This sequence joins TRBV6-2 or TRBV6-3 and TRBJ2-5; 7 bases fit TRBD1. There are 16 residues in the CDR3. J was trimmed by 10 bases and V by 2 bases; bases with no gene match: 16. CDR1 and CDR2 from the germline V gene are MNHEY and SVGEGT. As DNA, the CDR3 is TGTGCCAGCAGTTACGCAGAAGGGGGCCCGAAGGGGGACCAGTACTTC. Residues: CASSYAEGGPKGDQYF.

This clonotype was seen a few times. CDR3 amino acids: CASSQDRPGGQPQHF. DNA of the CDR3: TGTGCCAGCAGCCAAGACAGGCCTGGAGGTCAGCCCCAGCATTTT. The chain recombines TRBV4-2 with TRBJ1-5, with unresolved D. The CDR3 sequence is 15 residues long. The germline V gene encodes CDR1 LGHNA and CDR2 YNFKEQ. Trimming stripped 0 bases from V and 6 bases from J, with 12 bases between.

There are a few counts of this clonotype. This sequence joins TRBV9 and TRBJ2-1; 14 bases match TRBD2. V dropped 0 bases and J dropped 5; count of bases not matched to a gene: 10. Germline V CDR1 and CDR2: SGDLS, YYNGEE. This CDR3 has 19 amino acids. The CDR3 here is CASSVAGLAGVLGDNEQFF. The DNA of the CDR3 is TGTGCCAGCAGCGTAGCGGGACTAGCGGGAGTGCTGGGCGACAATGAGCAGTTCTTC.

The chain couples TRBV28 to TRBJ2-7, with D perhaps matching TRBD1 or TRBD2 (5 bases each). The CDR3 contains 14 residues. Trimming pared 7 bases from V and 2 bases from J, leaving 15 bases between. Germline V lookup: CDR1 MDHEN, CDR2 SYDVKM. The CDR3 here is CASTGDLGPYEQYF. DNA for the CDR3: TGTGCCAGCACCGGGGACCTGGGGCCCTACGAGCAGTACTTC.

This clonotype was detected only a few times. The chain combines TRBV7-9 with TRBJ2-7; 10 nucleotides align to TRBD1. The CDR3 is 15 amino acids. Germline CDR1 SEHNR, CDR2 FQNEAQ (reference sequence). V lost 7 bases to trimming and J lost 3 bases; unmatched junction nucleotides: 9. The CDR3 coding sequence is TGTGCCAGCAACAGGGGACAGGGGACAAACTACGAGCAGTACTTC. It codes for CASNRGQGTNYEQYF.

This clonotype turned up a few times. J is TRBJ2-2 and V is TRBV20-1; TRBD2 aligns across 7 bases. The CDR3 loop spans 16 amino acids. J was trimmed by 5 bases and V by 0 bases; bases with no gene match: 9. Per germline, CDR1 DFQATT and CDR2 SNEGSKA (reference sequence). CDR3 nucleotides: TGCAGTGCTAGAGATGGGAGGGCCGAGGGTACCGGGGAGCTGTTTTTT. It codes for CSARDGRAEGTGELFF.

The chain couples TRBV5-1 to TRBJ1-6, with D tentatively TRBD1 (6 bases). V dropped 4 bases and J dropped 6 bases, with 11 bases sitting between them. The germline CDR1 and CDR2 sequences are SGHRS and YFSETQ. The CDR3 sequence is 14 residues long. Here the CDR3 DNA reads TGCGCCAGCAGCACAACAGGGCCTAATTCACCCCTCCACTTT. This translates into CASSTTGPNSPLHF.

This chain uses TRBV20-1 with TRBJ2-3; TRBD2 matches at 11 bases. The J segment lost 1 base and the V segment lost 3 bases, leaving 6 bases of the junction unmatched. The CDR3 is 16 residues long. The V gene's germline CDR1 is DFQATT and CDR2 SNEGSKA (reference sequence). CDR3 nucleotides: TGCAGTGCTAGGTCTTTAGCGGGGGGGCGCACAGATACGCAGTATTTT. This sequence encodes CSARSLAGGRTDTQYF.

The gene calls are TRBV27 and TRBJ2-3, with 14 positions matching TRBD2. Germline CDR1 is MNHEY and CDR2 is SMNVEV (reference sequence). Losses at the gene ends were 1 base for V and 1 base for J; bases not matched to a gene: 1. This CDR3 contains 17 residues. CDR3 loop: CASSLWGLAGGTDTQYF. The CDR3 region has the DNA TGTGCCAGCAGTTTATGGGGACTAGCGGGAGGCACAGATACGCAGTATTTT.

This clonotype was recorded a few times. The V and J genes are TRBV3-1 and TRBJ2-7, with D unclear. Trimming pared 2 bases from V and 4 bases from J, leaving 15 bases between. The germline gives CDR1 LGHDT, CDR2 YNNKEL (reference sequence). This CDR3 is 15 amino acids long. The CDR3 sequence is CASSQTTSGRYEQYF. In nucleotides, the CDR3 is TGTGCCAGCAGCCAAACGACATCTGGAAGGTACGAGCAGTACTTC.

This clonotype appeared a few times. CDR3 in amino acids: CASSLSTGGNTGELFF. The DNA for the CDR3 is TGCGCCAGCAGCTTGAGTACGGGAGGGAACACCGGGGAGCTGTTTTTT. The J gene is TRBJ2-2, the V gene TRBV5-1, with 7 bases that match TRBD2. Unmatched junction bases numbered 4, after V lost 1 base and J lost 1 base. This CDR3 has 16 amino acids. Germline CDR1 SGHRS, CDR2 YFSETQ.

The table lists this clonotype with a few counts. This sequence joins TRBV28 and TRBJ2-2; D is unclear. The CDR3 has 17 amino acids. With 3 bases removed from V and 0 bases from J, the gap between germline ends came to 14 bases. Looked up from germline, CDR1 is MDHEN and CDR2 is SYDVKM. The CDR3 loop reads CASSFYRAPPNTGELFF. CDR3 coding DNA: TGTGCCAGCAGTTTTTATAGGGCACCTCCGAACACCGGGGAGCTGTTTTTT.

The rearrangement uses TRBV6-4 and TRBJ2-5; D is ambiguous. The CDR3 consists of 14 residues. Per germline, CDR1 MRHNA and CDR2 SNTAGT. V was trimmed by 5 bases and J by 5 bases, leaving 15 bases between them. The CDR3 loop is CASSNRLDRETQYF. CDR3 sequence (DNA): TGTGCCAGCAGTAACCGACTCGATCGTGAGACCCAGTACTTC.

The chain has TRBV7-8 and TRBJ2-5; 16 bases map to TRBD2. This CDR3 region has 16 residues. Germline values: CDR1 SGHVS, CDR2 FQNEAQ. Trimming removed 7 bases from V and 5 bases from J; junction bases left unmatched: 7. DNA of the CDR3: TGTGCCAGCAACCAGGGGACTAGCGGGGGGGGCGAGACCCAGTACTTC. Translated, it gives CASNQGTSGGGETQYF.

The sample holds a few counts of this clonotype. V gene TRBV5-1 combines with J gene TRBJ2-7; weak D call: TRBD1 (6 bases). The V and J ends lost 0 bases and 7 bases respectively, with 17 bases between them. This CDR3 is 15 amino acids long. Germline CDR1 and CDR2: SGHRS and YFSETQ. The CDR3 DNA is TGCGCCAGCAGCTTGGACCCCAGACAGGCGCGGGAGCAGTACTTC. Translating gives CASSLDPRQAREQYF.

This chain uses TRBV11-2 with TRBJ2-3; a weak D match, TRBD2 (6 bases). The ends were cut back, 6 bases at V and 0 bases at J, with 10 bases in the middle. The CDR3 totals 14 residues. From germline, CDR1 is SGHAT and CDR2 FQNNGV. CDR3 nucleotide sequence: TGTGCCAGCAGAGAACGGGGGAGCACAGATACGCAGTATTTT. Residues: CASRERGSTDTQYF.

This chain connects TRBV7-9 to TRBJ1-2; D call uncertain. Germline V gives CDR1 SEHNR, CDR2 FQNEAQ (reference sequence). This CDR3 comprises 15 residues. V lost 4 bases to trimming and J lost 7 bases, with 19 bases between them. The CDR3 is CASSSQHPLSFGYTF. The CDR3 DNA is TGTGCCAGCAGCTCTCAACACCCCCTAAGTTTTGGCTACACCTTC.

The CDR3 DNA reads TGCGCCAGCAGTGGCGGCACTGCCGGGGCGGAGACCCAGTACTTC. Amino acid sequence: CASSGGTAGAETQYF. V usage is TRBV10-2 and J usage is TRBJ2-5; the D call may be TRBD1 or TRBD2 (5 bases each). V was trimmed by 4 bases and J by 5 bases, leaving 17 bases between them. The CDR3 runs to 15 residues. Germline assignment: CDR1 WSHSY and CDR2 SAAADI.

The J gene is TRBJ2-7, the V gene TRBV20-1; weak D call: TRBD1 (6 bases). The CDR3 runs 11 residues. The V gene's germline CDR1 is DFQATT and CDR2 SNEGSKA (reference sequence). V was cut by 2 bases and J by 5 bases, with 7 bases left in between. The CDR3 nucleotides are TGCAGTGCTAGAAGGGGGAACGAGCAGTACTTC. Amino acids: CSARRGNEQYF.

This clonotype was observed at least ten times. The chain has TRBV7-8 and TRBJ2-1; D ambiguous. This CDR3 has 16 amino acids. The V and J ends lost 1 base and 7 bases respectively, with 17 bases between them. From germline, CDR1 is SGHVS and CDR2 FQNEAQ. For the CDR3, the DNA is TGTGCCAGCAGCTTAGTGTTGGGAACAGCAAATAATGAGCAGTTCTTC. Its translation: CASSLVLGTANNEQFF.

This chain's CDR3 is CSGLGFSGSPDTQYF. The CDR3 bases are TGCAGTGGGCTAGGTTTTAGCGGGAGCCCAGATACGCAGTATTTT. The genes are TRBV20-1 and TRBJ2-3; 9 bases map to TRBD2. Germline values: CDR1 DFQATT, CDR2 SNEGSKA (reference sequence). The junction had 12 bases not matched to a gene; V was cut back by 7 bases and J by 4 bases. CDR3 length: 15 residues.

The chain carries TRBV2 and TRBJ2-7; a weak D match, TRBD1 (7 bases). V dropped 3 bases and J dropped 7 bases, with 13 bases sitting between them. From germline, CDR1 is SNHLY and CDR2 FYNNEI. The CDR3 length is 13 residues. The chain's CDR3 is CASSDGGGGEQYF. The DNA of the CDR3 is TGTGCCAGCAGTGATGGAGGGGGCGGGGAGCAGTACTTC.